The TCR beta chain under discussion was sequenced for a study of T-cell memory formation after mild COVID-19. Study at large: Each donor largely had its own TCR clusters.

The TCR alpha and TCR beta cDNA libraries, bearing sample barcodes and UMIs, were generated by 5'RACE using constant-segment primers. TCRdb re-called the 5' RACE reads through MiXCR, storing one row per CDR3 protein. The data contain some 290,000 distinct CDR3 sequences, about a sixth of them singletons. Details on this clonotype: Its antigen is as yet unknown.

Study-level points and caveats: Nothing confirmed that second-wave clones peaking on day 37 were specific for SARS-CoV-2. Within pre-infection memory, some responding clones were found, suggesting cross-reactive memory joined.

Input material: PBMCs or a T cell subset sorted from them (not recorded which). This clonotype originated in a man aged 18-30 years who had mild COVID-19 (a few samples of this study predate the infection). Cell type and time point are not known.

In DNA, the CDR3 is TGTGCCAGCTCACCACGGTTTACGGGGACTGAAGCTTTCTTT. The encoded protein is CASSPRFTGTEAFF. This chain links TRBV18 with TRBJ1-1; D is undetermined. Germline V gives CDR1 KGHSH, CDR2 LQKENI. V shed 1 base and J shed 5 bases, with 11 bases lying between them. This CDR3 contains 14 residues.